The next 18 T cell receptor beta chains were all read from a single sample in a study of cytomegalovirus exposure and HLA in healthy donors. The PCR made use of 60 Vbeta and 13 Jbeta primers. Some clones are missing from TCRdb's copy, which holds only in-frame ones; the method was immunoSEQ multiplex PCR. The table shows some 200,000 clones, with 80% occurring only once. The source material was PBMCs. The receptors here all came from a middle-aged man in good health and CMV-seropositive.

The V gene is TRBV18, the J gene TRBJ2-5, with 8 positions matching TRBD1. TRBJ2-7 matches the DNA end more closely, so the J call is doubtful. The germline gives CDR1 KGHSH, CDR2 LQKENI. The CDR3 is made up of 15 amino acids. The CDR3 DNA reads TGTGCCAGCTCATCCAGGACAGGGAGGATGTACGAGCAGTACTTC. This encodes CASSSRTGRMYEQYF.

V and J are TRBV19 and TRBJ1-5; D is possibly TRBD1 (6 bases). CDR1 and CDR2 from the germline V gene are LNHDA and SQIVND (reference sequence). This CDR3 comprises 13 residues. The germline V and J ends were trimmed by 6 bases and 7 bases, with 13 bases remaining between them. The CDR3 sequence: CASRTGIGQPQHF. The CDR3 DNA is TGTGCCAGTAGAACAGGGATTGGGCAGCCCCAGCATTTT.

J is TRBJ1-6 and V is TRBV2, with TRBD1 matching over 7 bases. CDR1 is SNHLY, CDR2 FYNNEI, per germline. The CDR3 has 16 amino acids. With V trimmed by 4 bases and J by 9 bases, 12 bases remained unmatched. CDR3 bases: TGTGCCAGCAGTGTACAGGGGCGAGGGGTAGGTTCACCCCTCCACTTT. Its translation: CASSVQGRGVGSPLHF.

This clone was observed a few times. CDR3 bases: TGTGCCAGCAGCGATACCCGACGGACTAGCGGTTACTACGAGCAGTACTTC. Encoded protein: CASSDTRRTSGYYEQYF. This chain joins TRBV27 and TRBJ2-7; TRBD2 agrees at 10 bases. The germline V gene has CDR1 MNHEY and CDR2 SMNVEV (reference sequence). CDR3 length equals 17 residues. V lost 6 bases and J lost 3; bases outside the gene matches: 14.

The chain joins TRBV7-9 to TRBJ2-5; no clear D gene. The CDR3 loop spans 13 amino acids. V was shortened by 1 base and J by 2 bases, with 5 bases between the two germline ends. Per the germline V gene, CDR1 is SEHNR and CDR2 is FQNEAQ (reference sequence). CDR3 sequence (DNA): TGTGCCAGCAGCTTAGGCCAGCAAGAGACCCAGTACTTC. Encoded protein: CASSLGQQETQYF.

The chain carries TRBV4-1 and TRBJ1-1, with 8 positions matching TRBD1. J was trimmed by 5 bases and V by 3 bases; bases with no gene match: 8. In germline, CDR1 is MGHRA, CDR2 YSYEKL. This CDR3 contains 15 residues. CDR3 nucleotides: TGCGCCAGCAGCCAGAGCTCGACAGGGGTGACTGAAGCTTTCTTT. Protein product: CASSQSSTGVTEAFF.

In nucleotides, the CDR3 is TGTGCCAGCAGCTTAGTATATCCGGATCAGCCCCAGCATTTT. Encoded protein: CASSLVYPDQPQHF. This chain links TRBV7-2 with TRBJ1-5; D not certain. Trimming cost V 1 base and J 5 bases, with 9 bases left between them. This CDR3 has 14 residues. Per germline, CDR1 SGHTA and CDR2 FQGNSA.

This chain uses TRBV6-1 with TRBJ2-7; TRBD1 might be the D (6 bases). The germline V gene has CDR1 MNHNS and CDR2 SASEGT. The CDR3 consists of 15 residues. Trimming took off 3 bases at V and 6 bases at J, with 18 bases between the two ends. CDR3 in DNA: TGTGCCAGCAGTGAGCCAGGGGTCACTATGGGCGAGCAGTACTTC. This encodes CASSEPGVTMGEQYF.

This rearrangement joins TRBV2 to TRBJ1-1; D unresolved. The CDR3 totals 11 residues. CDR1 is SNHLY and CDR2 is FYNNEI in the germline V gene. V lost 10 bases, J lost 0 bases, and 6 bases lay in between. For the CDR3, the DNA is TGTGCCACACACGTGAACACTGAAGCTTTCTTT. Encoded protein: CATHVNTEAFF.

V usage is TRBV19 and J usage is TRBJ1-4; possibly TRBD1 for D (6 bases). Germline V CDR1 and CDR2: LNHDA, SQIVND (reference sequence). Between the trimmed V and J ends, which lost 7 bases and 8 bases, there was a span of 20 bases. This CDR3 has 15 amino acids. The CDR3 nucleotides are TGTGCCAGTATTACGGCGTTGGGGGCGGAAGAAAAACTGTTTTTT. Its translation: CASITALGAEEKLFF.

The V and J genes are TRBV7-9 and TRBJ2-3; TRBD2 agrees at 9 bases. The CDR3 has 16 amino acids. Trimming took 7 bases from V and 5 from J; bases not matched to a gene: 13. Germline CDR1 reads SEHNR; CDR2 reads FQNEAQ (reference sequence). The CDR3 loop is CASIRPGSGGLDTQYF. CDR3 bases: TGTGCCAGCATCCGACCGGGGAGCGGGGGGTTAGATACGCAGTATTTT.

A single count supports this clone. The V and J genes are TRBV5-1 and TRBJ2-5; 10 bases map to TRBD2. Germline CDR1 SGHRS, CDR2 YFSETQ. Trimming cost V 1 base and J 1 base; bases outside gene matches: 7. The CDR3 is made up of 17 amino acids. The CDR3: CASSLRPTSGAQETQYF. For the CDR3, the DNA is TGCGCCAGCAGCTTGCGCCCTACTAGCGGGGCCCAAGAGACCCAGTACTTC.

This rearrangement joins TRBV7-8 to TRBJ2-6, with D tentatively TRBD2 (6 bases). Looked up from germline, CDR1 is SGHVS and CDR2 is FQNEAQ. The germline V and J ends were trimmed by 5 bases and 4 bases, with 15 bases remaining between them. The CDR3 consists of 16 residues. The CDR3 nucleotides are TGTGCCAGCAGCCCCCGGGGCGGGGCCGGGGCCAACGTCCTGACTTTC. It codes for CASSPRGGAGANVLTF.

The genes are TRBV6-1 and TRBJ2-7, with D unclear. The CDR3 runs to 13 residues. V was cut by 5 bases and J by 4 bases, with 12 bases left in between. The germline CDR1 and CDR2 sequences are MNHNS and SASEGT. Here the CDR3 reads CASSLDTQYEQYF. Here the CDR3 DNA reads TGTGCCAGCAGTCTCGATACTCAATACGAGCAGTACTTC.

This clone was found a few times. The chain employs TRBV7-2 and TRBJ2-2; TRBD1 agrees at 11 bases. Losses at the gene ends were 5 bases for V and 6 bases for J; bases not matched to a gene: 8. The germline gives CDR1 SGHTA, CDR2 FQGNSA. The CDR3 length is 16 residues. CDR3 DNA sequence: TGTGCCAGCAGCGAATCCGGGACAGGGGGGTCCGGGGAGCTGTTTTTT. Its protein product is CASSESGTGGSGELFF. The variable domain in full, completed from reference TRBV7-2 and TRBJ2-2, reads GAGVSQSPSNKVTEKGKDVELRCDPISGHTALYWYRQSLGQGLEFLIYFQGNSAPDKSGLPSDRFSAERTGGSVSTLTIQRTQQEDSAVYLCASSESGTGGSGELFFGEGSRLTVL.

This clone has only a few counts. The chain employs TRBV6-4 and TRBJ2-1, with TRBD2 identical over 8 bases. The CDR3 has 15 residues. Germline V gene data show CDR1 as MRHNA and CDR2 as SNTAGT. The ends lost 3 bases at V and 3 bases at J; junction bases unmatched: 4. The DNA for the CDR3 is TGTGCCAGCAGTGAGACAGCGGGGGACTACAATGAGCAGTTCTTC. It specifies CASSETAGDYNEQFF.

This clone was seen only a few times. The rearrangement joins TRBV4-3 to TRBJ1-6, with 8 bases that match TRBD1. This CDR3 has 15 residues. Germline V gene sequence: CDR1 LGHNA, CDR2 YSLEER. V was clipped by 4 bases and J by 3 bases; unmatched bases: 2. In nucleotides, the CDR3 is TGCGCCAGCAGCCGCGACAGGGGCTATAATTCACCCCTCCACTTT. It codes for CASSRDRGYNSPLHF.

The rearrangement joins TRBV19 to TRBJ1-2; TRBD1 agrees at 9 bases. Germline V gives CDR1 LNHDA, CDR2 SQIVND (reference sequence). The CDR3 sequence is 15 residues long. Unmatched junction bases numbered 10, after V lost 8 bases and J lost 3 bases. The CDR3 protein is CASEDRGAGYYGYTF. The CDR3 DNA reads TGTGCCAGTGAAGACAGGGGGGCTGGATACTATGGCTACACCTTC.